These 16 T cell receptor beta chains came from one sample sequenced in a study of shared T cell receptors in the human thymus. TCRdb's copy holds only in-frame clones and misses some; the assay was immunoSEQ multiplex PCR. Among hundreds of thousands of clones listed, approximately 80% were seen once. These data were also filed under a second study, of human thymus T cells.

The sequenced sample consisted of thymocytes. The receptors were gathered from a boy younger than two with a congenital heart defect.

The rearrangement uses TRBV27 and TRBJ2-7; 7 nucleotides agree with TRBD1. Germline V gives CDR1 MNHEY, CDR2 SMNVEV (reference sequence). Trimming cost V 6 bases and J 1 base; bases outside gene matches: 3. This CDR3 spans 13 amino acids. The CDR3 DNA reads as TGTGCCAGCAGGGACAGGACATCCTACGAGCAGTACTTC. This gives the protein CASRDRTSYEQYF.

This rearrangement joins TRBV11-3 to TRBJ2-2; D gene ambiguous. Trimming shortened V by 4 bases and J by 6 bases, and 12 bases separated the two germline ends. The CDR3 spans 14 residues. Germline values: CDR1 SGHNT, CDR2 YENEEA. The CDR3 region has the DNA TGTGCCAGCAGCTCCGGGTCTCCCCCCGGGGAGCTGTTTTTT. The encoded protein is CASSSGSPPGELFF.

The chain is built from TRBV4-3 and TRBJ2-7; D possibly corresponds to TRBD2 (6 bases). V was clipped by 5 bases and J by 3 bases, with 17 bases between them. Germline V gene lookup returns CDR1 LGHNA and CDR2 YSLEER. The CDR3 covers 15 residues. This CDR3 is CASSARRDPGYEQYF. The CDR3 DNA follows: TGCGCCAGCAGCGCCCGGCGGGACCCAGGCTACGAGCAGTACTTC.

V usage is TRBV4-1 and J usage is TRBJ1-4, with 9 bases matching TRBD1. V lost 4 bases to trimming and J lost 2 bases; unmatched junction nucleotides: 5. CDR3 length: 16 amino acids. CDR1 and CDR2 from the germline V gene are MGHRA and YSYEKL. The CDR3 region is CASSPRQGGTNEKLFF. CDR3 DNA: TGCGCCAGCAGCCCTCGACAGGGGGGGACTAATGAAAAACTGTTTTTT.

The chain has TRBV15 and TRBJ2-1; 7 bases line up with TRBD2. The CDR3 is 14 residues long. Germline V gene lookup returns CDR1 LNHNV and CDR2 YYDKDF (reference sequence). The V gene end was trimmed by 8 bases and the J gene end by 2 bases; junction bases not matched to a gene: 6. CDR3 sequence: CATWGGKTYNEQFF. For the CDR3, the DNA is TGTGCCACCTGGGGAGGGAAAACCTACAATGAGCAGTTCTTC.

The chain is built from TRBV6-1 and TRBJ1-5; 12 bases fit TRBD1. The length of the CDR3 is 19 residues. The germline V gene has CDR1 MNHNS and CDR2 SASEGT. Trimming removed 1 base from V and 0 bases from J; junction bases left unmatched: 7. CDR3 in amino acids: CASSEGGTGGCYSNQPQHF. CDR3 bases: TGTGCCAGCAGTGAAGGGGGGACAGGGGGCTGCTATAGCAATCAGCCCCAGCATTTT.

This chain connects TRBV2 to TRBJ2-2, with TRBD2 matching over 11 bases. The trim removed 1 base at V and 4 bases at J, leaving 8 bases unmatched. Germline V gives CDR1 SNHLY, CDR2 FYNNEI. CDR3 length equals 18 residues. CDR3 bases: TGTGCCAGCAGTGAAGAAGGGGGACTAGCGGAATTCACCGGGGAGCTGTTTTTT. It is translated as CASSEEGGLAEFTGELFF.

This clone was seen a few times. J is TRBJ2-7 and V is TRBV7-9; the match to TRBD1 covers 7 bases. The J segment lost 5 bases and the V segment lost 1 base, leaving 8 bases of the junction unmatched. This CDR3 is built from 15 residues. CDR1 is SEHNR and CDR2 is FQNEAQ in the germline V gene (reference sequence). The CDR3 DNA follows: TGTGCCAGCAGCTTAGAGGGGGCAGGGGTCAACGAGCAGTACTTC. The encoded protein is CASSLEGAGVNEQYF.

The chain combines TRBV5-5 with TRBJ2-7; 9 nucleotides line up with TRBD2. Germline-derived CDR1 and CDR2 are SGHKS and YYEKEE (reference sequence). The ends lost 5 bases at V and 0 bases at J; junction bases unmatched: 6. This CDR3 contains 15 residues. CDR3 coding DNA: TGTGCCAGCAGGACCGGACTAGCGAGCTCCTACGAGCAGTACTTC. Protein sequence: CASRTGLASSYEQYF.

The chain carries TRBV10-1 and TRBJ2-7, with 11 bases identical to TRBD2. The CDR3 has 14 residues. Germline-derived CDR1 and CDR2 are WNHNN and SYGVQD (reference sequence). V shed 4 bases and J 4 bases; nucleotides not matched to a gene: 3. CDR3 protein: CASSVGLAEYEQYF. The DNA of the CDR3 is TGCGCCAGCAGTGTGGGACTAGCGGAATACGAGCAGTACTTC.

V is TRBV7-8 and J is TRBJ2-2; TRBD2 agrees at 10 bases. Germline CDR1 is SGHVS and CDR2 is FQNEAQ. The ends lost 3 bases at V and 4 bases at J; junction bases unmatched: 5. CDR3 size: 16 residues. The CDR3 DNA sequence: TGTGCCAGCAGCTTTCTAGCGGGAGTATCCACCGGGGAGCTGTTTTTT. Translating it yields CASSFLAGVSTGELFF.

The chain recombines TRBV5-1 with TRBJ2-5; tentatively, D is TRBD1 (6 bases). The germline CDR1 and CDR2 sequences are SGHRS and YFSETQ. This CDR3 spans 17 amino acids. V lost 7 bases and J 4 bases, leaving 26 bases between the germline ends. The CDR3 nucleotides read TGCGCCAGCGGCACCCTCGGTCGGGCCAGGGGTACAGAGACCCAGTACTTC. It codes for CASGTLGRARGTETQYF. The whole variable domain, remainder taken from reference TRBV5-1 and TRBJ2-5, is KAGVTQTPRYLIKTRGQQVTLSCSPISGHRSVSWYQQTPGQGLQFLFEYFSETQRNKGNFPGRFSGRQFSNSRSEMNVSTLELGDSALYLCASGTLGRARGTETQYFGPGTRLLVL.

This clone occurred a few times. The chain employs TRBV28 and TRBJ1-2, with 7 bases that match TRBD1. The V gene's germline CDR1 is MDHEN and CDR2 SYDVKM. With 1 base clipped from V and 6 bases from J, the junction kept 8 bases outside the gene matches. CDR3 size: 15 residues. The CDR3 spells CASSLFFGQDHGYTF. DNA of the CDR3: TGTGCCAGCAGTTTATTTTTTGGACAGGACCATGGCTACACCTTC.

The chain links TRBV19 to TRBJ1-2; possibly TRBD1 for D (6 bases). The V end lost 6 bases, the J end lost 4 bases, and 12 bases lay between the germline ends. This CDR3 contains 13 residues. Looked up from germline, CDR1 is LNHDA and CDR2 is SQIVND (reference sequence). The CDR3 region is CASSIGTFYGYTF. CDR3 DNA sequence: TGTGCCAGTAGCATCGGGACATTCTATGGCTACACCTTC.

The rearrangement uses TRBV6-5 and TRBJ1-1, with 9 positions matching TRBD1. With 4 bases clipped from V and 0 bases from J, the junction kept 6 bases outside the gene matches. The CDR3 is made up of 16 amino acids. The germline gives CDR1 MNHEY, CDR2 SVGAGI. The CDR3 bases are TGTGCCAGCAGTTCTCGGGACAGGGAGATGAACACTGAAGCTTTCTTT. It translates to CASSSRDREMNTEAFF.

The chain recombines TRBV7-9 with TRBJ2-7; TRBD1 aligns across 7 bases. The CDR3 is 14 amino acids. Germline lookup yields CDR1 SEHNR and CDR2 FQNEAQ (reference sequence). V lost 5 bases and J lost 4; bases outside the gene matches: 8. DNA for the CDR3: TGTGCCAGCAGCCCACGACAGGGCGGGTACGAGCAGTACTTC. It yields the protein CASSPRQGGYEQYF. Filled out from reference TRBV7-9 and TRBJ2-7, the complete variable domain reads DTGVSQNPRHKITKRGQNVTFRCDPISEHNRLYWYRQTLGQGPEFLTYFQNEAQLEKSRLLSDRFSAERPKGSFSTLEIQRTEQGDSAMYLCASSPRQGGYEQYFGPGTRLTVT.